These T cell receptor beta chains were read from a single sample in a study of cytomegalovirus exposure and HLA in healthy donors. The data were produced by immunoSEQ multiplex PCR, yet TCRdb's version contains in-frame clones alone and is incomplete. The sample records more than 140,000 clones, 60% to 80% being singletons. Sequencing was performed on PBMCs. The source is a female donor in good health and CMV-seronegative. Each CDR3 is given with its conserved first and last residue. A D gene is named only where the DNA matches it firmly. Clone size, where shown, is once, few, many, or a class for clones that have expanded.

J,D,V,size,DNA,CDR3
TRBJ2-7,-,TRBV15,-,TGTGCCACCACAGGGGATAACGAGCAGTACTTC,CATTGDNEQYF
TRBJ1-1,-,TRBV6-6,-,TGTGCCAGCTGTGTTCTAGGCTTGAACACTGAAGCTTTCTTT,CASCVLGLNTEAFF
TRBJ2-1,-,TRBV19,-,TGTGCCAGTAGTATTCAGGTCAATGAGCAGTTCTTC,CASSIQVNEQFF
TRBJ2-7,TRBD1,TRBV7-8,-,TGTGCCAGCAGCTTAGGGGACAGGGCGTACTTC,CASSLGDRAYF
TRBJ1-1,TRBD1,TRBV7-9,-,TGTGCCAGCAGCCCACGGACAGGGACGTACACTGAAGCTTTCTTT,CASSPRTGTYTEAFF
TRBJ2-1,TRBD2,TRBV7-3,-,TGTGCCAGCAGCTCCACTAGCGACCATGAGCAGTTCTTC,CASSSTSDHEQFF
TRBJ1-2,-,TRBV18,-,TGTGCCAGCTCCTCCCAGAACTATGGCTACACCTTC,CASSSQNYGYTF
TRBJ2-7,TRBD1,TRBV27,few,TGTGCCAGCAGGACTAGACAGGGGGAGGACGAGCAGTACTTC,CASRTRQGEDEQYF
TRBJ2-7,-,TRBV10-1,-,TGCGCCAAAGAACAGTTCTACGAGCAGTACTTC,CAKEQFYEQYF
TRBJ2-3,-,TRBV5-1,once,TGCGCCAGCAGCTTGGTCGGTCAGGGCACAGATACGCAGTATTTT,CASSLVGQGTDTQYF
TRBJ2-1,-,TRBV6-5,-,TGTGCCAGCAGTTACTCTAGAGGTGACAATGAGCAGTTCTTC,CASSYSRGDNEQFF
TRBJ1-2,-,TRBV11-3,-,TGTGCCAGCAGCTCCCGGGGAAACTATGGCTACACCTTC,CASSSRGNYGYTF
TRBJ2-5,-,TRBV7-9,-,TGTGCCAGCAGGGCCCAAGGAGGGATGGAGACCCAGTACTTC,CASRAQGGMETQYF
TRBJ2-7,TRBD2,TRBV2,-,TGTGCCATTAGACTAGCGTTCCTCTACGAGCAGTACTTC,CAIRLAFLYEQYF
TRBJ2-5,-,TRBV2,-,TGTGCCAGCAGTGTGTTGGGCGTAGAGACCCAGTACTTC,CASSVLGVETQYF
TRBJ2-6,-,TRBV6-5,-,TGTGCCAGCAGTTACCCCAGGGCTGGGGCCAACGTCCTGACTTTC,CASSYPRAGANVLTF
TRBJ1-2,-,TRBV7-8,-,TGTGCCAGCAGCTCACAGGGAGCCGGGAACTATGGCTACACCTTC,CASSSQGAGNYGYTF
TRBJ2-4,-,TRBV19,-,TGTGCCAGTAGTCCAGGGCCCTCCTCGCTGGGTCTAGCCAAAAACATTCAGTACTTC,CASSPGPSSLGLAKNIQYF
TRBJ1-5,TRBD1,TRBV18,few,TGTGCCAGCTCACAAAGGAGCGGGACAGGGGACCAGCCCCAGCATTTT,CASSQRSGTGDQPQHF
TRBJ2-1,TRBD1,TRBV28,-,TGTGCCAGCAGCAGGGGGCTTGTGAATGAGCAGTTCTTC,CASSRGLVNEQFF
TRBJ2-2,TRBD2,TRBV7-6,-,TGTGCCAGCAGCCCAGGACTAGCGGGAGTATGGGGTAGTAACACCGGGGAGCTGTTTTTT,CASSPGLAGVWGSNTGELFF
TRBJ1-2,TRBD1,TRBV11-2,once,TGTGCCAGCAGCTCTTTACAGGGGCAACTCTATGGCTACACCTTC,CASSSLQGQLYGYTF
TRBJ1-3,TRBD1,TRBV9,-,TGTGCCAGCAGGACAGGGACCGAAGGAAACACCATATATTTT,CASRTGTEGNTIYF
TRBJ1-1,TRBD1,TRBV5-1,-,TGCGCCAGCAGCTCTGACAGGGGGCTAGGCACTGAAGCTTTCTTT,CASSSDRGLGTEAFF
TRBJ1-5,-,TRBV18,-,TGTGCCAGCTCACCACCGGGCGGCAATCAGCCCCAGCATTTT,CASSPPGGNQPQHF
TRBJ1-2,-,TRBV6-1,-,TGTGCCAGCAGTGACGGCGGCGCCTGTGGCTACACCTTC,CASSDGGACGYTF
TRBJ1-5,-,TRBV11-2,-,TGTGCCAGCAGCTTAGATGAGCATAGCAATCAGCCCCAGCATTTT,CASSLDEHSNQPQHF
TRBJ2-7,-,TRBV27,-,TGTGCCAGCAGTCCACGGGTCATCCACGAGCAGTACTTC,CASSPRVIHEQYF